The clone carrying this T cell receptor (beta chain) has just a few counts. The source of the sample is a study of blood T cell repertoires in COVID-19. Clones were sequenced by immunoSEQ multiplex PCR, and TCRdb holds only the in-frame ones, with some missing. Of 290,000 or so clones in the sample, approximately 80% were seen once. This CDR3 region has 12 residues. In germline, CDR1 is MNHEY, CDR2 SVGAGI. With 6 bases removed from V and 2 bases from J, the gap between germline ends came to 7 bases. Sequencing was carried out using PBMCs or T cells enriched from blood (not recorded which). The chain joins TRBV6-5 to TRBJ1-1; D ambiguous. This TCR was recovered from a man aged 35-49 years who had been exposed to COVID-19. This CDR3 is CASRSSNTEAFF. CDR3 bases: TGTGCCAGCAGGTCCAGTAACACTGAAGCTTTCTTT.